Listed below are T cell receptor beta chains from one sample, sequenced in a study of monozygotic twins with inflammatory bowel disease. No DNA is given; TCRdb re-called the 5' RACE reads and lists each CDR3 protein once. The ten most abundant clones cover 2% to 2.5% of a sample with 330,000 or so distinct CDR3 sequences. Sequenced sample: blood. The source is a human donor with ulcerative colitis or Crohn's disease, or a healthy co-twin of an affected twin (not recorded which). Both conserved end residues are part of each CDR3.

J gene	V gene	CDR3 protein
TRBJ1-2	TRBV9	CASSVIPPVNGYTF
TRBJ2-7	TRBV5-1	CASSLEGTEQYF
TRBJ2-7	TRBV5-5	CASSVEVYVDSYEQYF
TRBJ2-7	TRBV28	CASSSDRVSPYEQYF
TRBJ2-7	TRBV5-1	CASSLGLSEEQYF
TRBJ2-1	TRBV10-3	CAISESRIGEQFF
TRBJ1-2	TRBV7-2	CASSPRTRGDYGYTF
TRBJ1-3	TRBV9	CASSGITGYGNTIYF
TRBJ1-1	TRBV28	CASTWTGFKNTEAFF
TRBJ2-7	TRBV5-6	CASSIDPGEEQYF
TRBJ1-6	TRBV5-6	CASSLVGTGVNSPLHF
TRBJ2-3	TRBV29-1	CSVDLAGLTDTQYF
TRBJ2-7	TRBV11-2	CASSLPSSSHEQYF
TRBJ1-5	TRBV12-3/TRBV12-4	CASRKTGGDGNQPQHF
TRBJ2-1	TRBV10-3	CAIGGTTQNEQFF
TRBJ2-1	TRBV5-1	CASSLLLAGAGNEQFF
TRBJ2-7	TRBV5-6	CASSTTTSSSYEQYF
TRBJ1-4	TRBV4-1	CASSQEPRQGAATNEKLFF
TRBJ2-7	TRBV28	CASSLSRTLGEQYF
TRBJ2-4	TRBV5-6	CASSLSGGENMQYF
TRBJ1-5	TRBV6-1	CASSELGAQHF
TRBJ2-2	TRBV5-1	CASSLEGTSTGELFF
TRBJ1-1	TRBV6-2/TRBV6-3	CASSRMTGWNTEAFF
TRBJ2-1	TRBV6-1	CASSPRLGSYEQFF
TRBJ2-7	TRBV10-2	CASSGGRAYEQYF
TRBJ1-1	TRBV27	CASSLYGTGGRNTEAFF
TRBJ1-6	TRBV6-5	CASSSTPWTVGDNSPLHF
TRBJ2-2	TRBV5-5	CASSLGRRRELFF
TRBJ2-7	TRBV7-9	CASGHRQTYEQYF
TRBJ1-5	TRBV20-1	CSATPAVGNQPQHF
TRBJ2-2	TRBV29-1	CSITTPNTGELFF
TRBJ2-1	TRBV6-5	CASSYRPLEGLAGEQFF
TRBJ2-7	TRBV28	CASTLGGSLSYEQYF
TRBJ1-4	TRBV12-3/TRBV12-4	CASTGGEEKLFF
TRBJ2-1	TRBV7-9	CASSLGRKINNEQFF
TRBJ1-1	TRBV12-3/TRBV12-4	CASSSSRGNTEAFF
TRBJ2-7	TRBV20-1	CSARPGQKFYEQYF
TRBJ1-2	TRBV6-1	CASSEELRDRGFGYTF
TRBJ1-5	TRBV5-1	CASSFTGSKSGPQHF
TRBJ1-1	TRBV20-1	CSARRGRADSEAFF
TRBJ2-4	TRBV15	CATSRDPPLIAKNIQYF